This TCR beta chain was identified during a study of identical twins. Study-wide points: The study found that models underestimated out-of-frame TCR alpha sharing in monozygotic twins. Twins' surplus sharing was weaker for beta out-of-frame sequences.

The V end was cut by 1 base, the J end by 0 bases, with 9 bases between. Germline CDR1 is MGHRA and CDR2 is YSYEKL. The CDR3 is 15 amino acids. Unique molecular identifiers were present on the cDNA, which also gained a universal primer site by template switching. From the 5' RACE reads, TCRdb called clonotypes with MiXCR, one entry per CDR3 protein. In the table there are 300,000 to 400,000 distinct CDR3 sequences, around 9.7% of which are singletons. There are a few counts of this clonotype. What it binds is unknown. The receptor comes from a woman between 50 and 59 years old in good health. Specimen: naive T cells sorted from blood. V gene TRBV4-1 combines with J gene TRBJ1-2; no firm D call. The CDR3 nucleotides are TGCGCCAGCAGCCAAGCGGTTCGAGCTAACTATGGCTACACCTTC. Translating gives CASSQAVRANYGYTF.